This T cell receptor (beta chain) is drawn from a study of OX40 agonist ivuxolimab in advanced cancers. Study-level points and caveats: Expanded clones tended on average to be more numerous among CD8+ T cells than CD4+.

The table came from immunoSEQ multiplex PCR; TCRdb's copy has only in-frame clones and leaves some out. The repertoire holds approximately 65,000 clones, with around 88% as singletons. This CDR3 has 15 residues. CDR1 SNHLY and CDR2 FYNNEI come from the germline V gene. The ends lost 5 bases at V and 2 bases at J; junction bases unmatched: 7. Comment on this clone: What it binds is not known. Other nucleotide sequences in the sample specify the same CDR3.

The material sequenced was CD4+ or CD8+ T cells sorted from blood, taken in a trial of the OX40 agonist ivuxolimab. The gene calls are TRBV2 and TRBJ1-2; 8 nucleotides line up with TRBD1. This TCR was sampled from an adult with an advanced solid tumor such as melanoma, head and neck, liver or kidney cancer. This CDR3 reads CASSLTGGLNYGYTF. CDR3 bases: TGTGCCAGCAGTCTAACAGGGGGACTGAACTATGGCTACACCTTC.